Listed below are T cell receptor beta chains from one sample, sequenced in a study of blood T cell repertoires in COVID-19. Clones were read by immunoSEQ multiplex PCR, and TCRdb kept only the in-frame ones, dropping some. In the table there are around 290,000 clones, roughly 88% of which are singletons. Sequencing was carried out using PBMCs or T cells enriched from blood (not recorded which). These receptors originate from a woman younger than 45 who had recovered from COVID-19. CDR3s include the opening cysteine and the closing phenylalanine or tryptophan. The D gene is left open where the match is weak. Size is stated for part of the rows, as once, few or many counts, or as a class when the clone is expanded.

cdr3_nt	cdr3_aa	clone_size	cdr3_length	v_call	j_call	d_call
TGTGCCAGCAGGGCTTTCTATGGCTACACCTTC	CASRAFYGYTF	.	11	TRBV9	TRBJ1-2	.
TGTGCCAGCAGCCCAACGACTACAAGGGGCTACACCTTC	CASSPTTTRGYTF	.	13	TRBV28	TRBJ1-2	.
TGTGCCAGTAGTATCTCGGGGTACAATGAGCAGTTCTTC	CASSISGYNEQFF	.	13	TRBV19	TRBJ2-1	.
TGCGCCAGCAGCCAAGGGTTGCAGGTTTGGGGAGCCTCTGGGGCCAACGTCCTGACTTTC	CASSQGLQVWGASGANVLTF	once	20	TRBV4-1	TRBJ2-6	.
TGTGCCAGCAGTGACTGTCGAGGCACCTCCTACGAGCAGTACTTC	CASSDCRGTSYEQYF	.	15	TRBV6-4	TRBJ2-7	.
TGCGCCAGCAGCTATGACAGGGAGTACACTGAAGCTTTCTTT	CASSYDREYTEAFF	once	14	TRBV4-1	TRBJ1-1	TRBD1
TGTGCCAGCAGTTTCGTTCAGGGGTCAGAGACCCAGTACTTC	CASSFVQGSETQYF	.	14	TRBV28	TRBJ2-5	.
TGTGCCAGCAGTTTGACAGGGACTGGAAACACCATATATTTT	CASSLTGTGNTIYF	.	14	TRBV28	TRBJ1-3	TRBD1
TGTGCCAGCAGCCAAAGGGGCACCCGACAGGGGAACTATTTTGTTTACAATGAGCAGTTCTTC	CASSQRGTRQGNYFVYNEQFF	.	21	TRBV3-1/TRBV3-2	TRBJ2-1	TRBD1
TGTGCCAGCAGCCCCAGGCGGGGCAGCACAGATACGCAGTATTTT	CASSPRRGSTDTQYF	.	15	TRBV7-8	TRBJ2-3	.
TGTGCCATCAGTGAGAGAGTTTCATCCGTAAATGAGCAGTTCTTC	CAISERVSSVNEQFF	.	15	TRBV10-3	TRBJ2-1	.
TGTGCCAGCAGTTATCCAGGGAACACTGAAGCTTTCTTT	CASSYPGNTEAFF	.	13	TRBV6-6	TRBJ1-1	.
TGTGCCAGCGGTCTTTGGGAGGGAGGCAATCAGCCCCAGCATTTT	CASGLWEGGNQPQHF	.	15	TRBV7-8	TRBJ1-5	.
TGCGCCAGCAGCCAGAGTATAGACAGATTCTATGGCTACACCTTC	CASSQSIDRFYGYTF	.	15	TRBV4-1	TRBJ1-2	.
TGTGCCAGCAGCTTAGTAGCTCGGGAGATCTCCGAGCAGTACTTC	CASSLVAREISEQYF	.	15	TRBV7-8	TRBJ2-7	.
TGTGCCAGCAGCCAAGCGGGGGGCTACGAGCAGTACTTC	CASSQAGGYEQYF	.	13	TRBV3-1/TRBV3-2	TRBJ2-7	TRBD2
TGTGCCAGCAGCTTAGCGTGGCAGGGCTACGAGCAGTACTTC	CASSLAWQGYEQYF	.	14	TRBV7-8	TRBJ2-7	.
TGTGCCATCAGGATTAATAGGGACACCAATTCACCCCTCCACTTT	CAIRINRDTNSPLHF	.	15	TRBV10-3	TRBJ1-6	.
TGTGCCAGCAGCTTAAGCCTAGCGGCGGCCCAGAATGAGCAGTTCTTC	CASSLSLAAAQNEQFF	.	16	TRBV7-2	TRBJ2-1	TRBD2
TGTGCCAGCACACAAAGGGGGGGGGTTGATTCACCCCTCCACTTT	CASTQRGGVDSPLHF	.	15	TRBV3-1/TRBV3-2	TRBJ1-6	.
TGTGCCAGCCAACAGGGGGAAGATTCACCCCTCCACTTT	CASQQGEDSPLHF	.	13	TRBV18	TRBJ1-6	TRBD1
TGTGCCACCAGTGATTGGGCTTCCGACACTGAAGCTTTCTTT	CATSDWASDTEAFF	.	14	TRBV24-1	TRBJ1-1	.
TGTGCCAGCAGCTCGGCGGGTCCCCAAGAGACCCAGTACTTC	CASSSAGPQETQYF	once	14	TRBV5-6	TRBJ2-5	.
TGTGCCAGCAGTCCCTCGGGAGAAGGAGGCGAGCAGTACTTC	CASSPSGEGGEQYF	.	14	TRBV28	TRBJ2-7	.
TGTGCCAGCAGTTCGAGGGGGGGTACGGGCGAAGCTTTCTTT	CASSSRGGTGEAFF	.	14	TRBV28	TRBJ1-1	.
TGTGCCAGCAGCTTTGGTGGGGCCAACTACAATGAGCAGTTCTTC	CASSFGGANYNEQFF	.	15	TRBV7-9	TRBJ2-1	.
TGCAGCGTTGATGGGACTAGCGGGTTTGCAGATACGCAGTATTTT	CSVDGTSGFADTQYF	.	15	TRBV29-1	TRBJ2-3	TRBD2
TGTGCCATCAGTGAGAGAACTACGGCGCCCTACAATGAGCAGTTCTTC	CAISERTTAPYNEQFF	.	16	TRBV10-3	TRBJ2-1	.
TGTGCCAGTAGTATAACTAGGGTCACAGATGAGCAGTTCTTC	CASSITRVTDEQFF	.	14	TRBV19	TRBJ2-1	.